This T cell receptor beta chain was profiled in a study of PD-L1 blockade in urothelial cancer. Study-wide background: Of 28 to 35 patients, twenty-five were males with bladder-origin urothelial cancer.

Trimming shortened V by 5 bases and J by 2 bases, and 8 bases separated the two germline ends. Germline CDR1 SGHTA, CDR2 FQGTGA. The CDR3 sequence is 13 residues long. A spike-in of synthetic TCR analog templates was added to each PCR. The data were produced by immunoSEQ multiplex PCR, yet TCRdb's version contains in-frame clones alone and is incomplete. The sample has over 35,000 clones, about 89% seen once. Time point: pretreatment peripheral blood. The receptor was isolated from a woman aged 55-69 years with urothelial cancer. This chain links TRBV7-3 with TRBJ2-3; weak D call: TRBD2 (5 bases). This specimen was PBMCs, taken around atezolizumab (anti-PD-L1) treatment. CDR3 amino acids: CASSPRDTDTQYF. The CDR3 DNA is TGTGCCAGCAGCCCCCGGGACACAGATACGCAGTATTTT.